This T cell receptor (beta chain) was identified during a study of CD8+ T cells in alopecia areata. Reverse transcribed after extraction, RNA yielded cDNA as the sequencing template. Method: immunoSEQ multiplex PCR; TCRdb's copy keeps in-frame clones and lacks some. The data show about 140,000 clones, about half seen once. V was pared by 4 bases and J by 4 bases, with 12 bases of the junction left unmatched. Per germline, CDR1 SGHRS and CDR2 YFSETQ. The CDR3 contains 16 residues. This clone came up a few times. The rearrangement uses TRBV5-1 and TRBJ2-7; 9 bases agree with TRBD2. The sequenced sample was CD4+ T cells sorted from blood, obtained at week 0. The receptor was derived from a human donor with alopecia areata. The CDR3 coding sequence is TGCGCCAGCAGCCCGTCGGCTAGCGGGACCAATTACGAGCAGTACTTC. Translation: CASSPSASGTNYEQYF.